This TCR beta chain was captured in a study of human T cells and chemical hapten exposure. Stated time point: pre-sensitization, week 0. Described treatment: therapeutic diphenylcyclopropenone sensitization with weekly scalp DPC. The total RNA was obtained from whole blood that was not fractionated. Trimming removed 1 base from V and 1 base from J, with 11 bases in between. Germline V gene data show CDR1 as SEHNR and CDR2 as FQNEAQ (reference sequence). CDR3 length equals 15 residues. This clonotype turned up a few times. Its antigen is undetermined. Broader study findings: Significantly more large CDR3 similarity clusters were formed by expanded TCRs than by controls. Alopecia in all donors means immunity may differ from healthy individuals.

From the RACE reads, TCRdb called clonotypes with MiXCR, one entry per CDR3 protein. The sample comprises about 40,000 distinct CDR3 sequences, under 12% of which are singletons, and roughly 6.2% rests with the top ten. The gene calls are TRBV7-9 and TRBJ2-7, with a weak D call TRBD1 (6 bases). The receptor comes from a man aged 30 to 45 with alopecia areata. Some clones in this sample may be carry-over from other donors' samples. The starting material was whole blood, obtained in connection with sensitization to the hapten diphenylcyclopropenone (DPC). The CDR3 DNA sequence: TGTGCCAGCAGCTTAGGACAGGTGGAATCCTACGAGCAGTACTTC. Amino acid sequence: CASSLGQVESYEQYF.